This record looks at one TCR beta chain sequence and its context. Its cognate antigen has yet to be identified. The record has no base qualities; no much larger clone is one base away. Looking up the germline V gene yields CDR1 KGHSH and CDR2 LQKENI. Including cysteine and phenylalanine, the CDR3 has 15 amino acids. Only CDR3 DNA remains: 45 bases, in frame from the first base. Here V drops 5 bases and J drops 5 bases, and the junction holds 9 bases not matched to any gene. A FACSAria II was used to sort memory CD4+ T cells, defined as single viable CD3+CD4+CD8-CD45RO+ cells. To determine CMV serostatus, a Roche Elecsys assay was used that detects serum IgG against CMV pp150, pp28, p38 and p52. After the samples were thawed, total CD4+ T cells were enriched through positive selection using CD4 magnetic microbeads. The samples came from a different study that was designed specifically to examine the CD4+ T cell memory repertoire. Following standard operating procedures, peripheral blood mononuclear cells were isolated and cryopreserved, while serum was kept at -80 degrees C. The staining used CD3-PerCP (BW264/56), CD4-APC (RPA-T4), CD45RO-PE (UCHT1) and CD8-Pacific Orange (3B5) antibodies, and Sytox blue was used to exclude non-viable cells.

The data were obtained in a study of memory CD4+ T cells and cytomegalovirus serostatus (dated by TCRdb to 2018 to 2020). For the study in its entirety: The roughly 35 healthy Belgian adults in the cohort included 9 who were CMV seropositive and around 25 who were CMV seronegative. To replicate a published TCR-based CMV serostatus classifier, the researchers sequenced the CD4+ memory TCRbeta repertoires of a Belgian cohort whose cytomegalovirus serostatus was known.

Results and caveats for the whole study, not just this receptor: The results were interpreted as suggesting that the CMV-associated TCR signature is mostly present in the CD4+ memory repertoire. Of 164 previously reported CMV-associated TCRbeta sequences, approximately 70 appeared in the CD4+ memory repertoires, each in one to five individuals. Only CD4+CD45RO+ memory cells were sequenced, in contrast to the original study, in which naive and memory CD4+ and CD8+ populations were covered. For CMV serostatus prediction, a median bootstrapped AUC of approximately 0.95 was reached with the original framework, and a median bootstrapped AUC of approximately 0.89 was reached with a US-trained random forest. A median bootstrapped AUC of around 0.95 with a 95% CI of 0.76-1.00 was achieved on the Belgian cohort by the original-framework classifier.

Genomic DNA was extracted from sorted cells with the Quick-DNA Microprep Kit. Amplification of TCRbeta DNA was done with the immunoSEQ hsTCRbeta kit, following the protocol from the manufacturer. An Illumina MiSeq instrument was used to sequence the TCRbeta libraries. Per the source publication's procedure: Following removal of out-of-frame sequences, around 2.4 million distinct TCRbeta sequences were retained, with an average of about 63,000 per individual. Each individual was scored by the count of around 160 previously reported CMV-associated TCRbeta sequences and the total productive distinct TCRbeta count. A beta-binomial model was reimplemented in Python, and scikit-learn random forests with default parameters were trained on data from the US cohort. Classifier performance on the Belgian cohort was reported as the median AUC with percentile confidence intervals calculated over 10,000 bootstrap iterations. Drawn from immuneACCESS, this table holds only the in-frame rearrangements with V and J called that TCRdb kept. Clones are partly lost; checked studies trace under half to an unresolved V gene and leave the rest unexplained. That table furnishes V, J and clone size, whereas the DNA furnished D and trimming. Recorded for this sample are around 38,000 clones; about three quarters of them occurred a single time. The ten most abundant clones make up around 6.6% of the sample.

The chain employs TRBV18 and TRBJ1-5, and 7 junction bases match TRBD1. The sequence derives from an adult in good health and CMV-seronegative. Sequenced material: memory CD4+ T cells from blood. The CDR3 protein sequence reads: CASSMAQGRDQPQHF. The DNA is as follows: TGTGCCAGCTCAATGGCACAGGGGAGGGATCAGCCCCAGCATTTT.